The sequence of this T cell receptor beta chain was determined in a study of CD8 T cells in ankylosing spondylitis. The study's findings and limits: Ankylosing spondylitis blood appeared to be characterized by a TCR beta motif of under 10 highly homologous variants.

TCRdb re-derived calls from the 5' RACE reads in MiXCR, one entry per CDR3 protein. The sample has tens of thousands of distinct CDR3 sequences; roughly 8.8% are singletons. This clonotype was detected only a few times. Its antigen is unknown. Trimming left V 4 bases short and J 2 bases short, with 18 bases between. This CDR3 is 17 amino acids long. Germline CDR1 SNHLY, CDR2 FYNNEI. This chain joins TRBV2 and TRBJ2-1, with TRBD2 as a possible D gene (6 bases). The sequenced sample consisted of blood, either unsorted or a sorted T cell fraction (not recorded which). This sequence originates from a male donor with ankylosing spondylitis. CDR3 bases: TGTGCCAGCAGTGCGGGGGAAGGGCTGGTGACCTACAATGAGCAGTTCTTC. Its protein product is CASSAGEGLVTYNEQFF.